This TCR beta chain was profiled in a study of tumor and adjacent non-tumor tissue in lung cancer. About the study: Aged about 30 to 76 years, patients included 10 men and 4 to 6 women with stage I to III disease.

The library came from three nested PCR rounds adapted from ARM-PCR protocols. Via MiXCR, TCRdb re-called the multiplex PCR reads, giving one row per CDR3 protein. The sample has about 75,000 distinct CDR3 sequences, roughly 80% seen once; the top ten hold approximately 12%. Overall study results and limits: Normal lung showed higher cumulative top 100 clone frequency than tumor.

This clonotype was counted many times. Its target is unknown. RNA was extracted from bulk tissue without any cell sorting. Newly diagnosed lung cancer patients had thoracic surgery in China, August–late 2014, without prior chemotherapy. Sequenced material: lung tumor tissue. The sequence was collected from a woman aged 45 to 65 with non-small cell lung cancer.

CDR3 amino acids: CASSWGTGGNEQFF. The CDR3 DNA follows: TGTGCCAGCAGTTGGGGGACAGGGGGAAATGAGCAGTTCTTC. This chain links TRBV12-3 or TRBV12-4 with TRBJ2-1; 11 bases agree with TRBD1. This CDR3 comprises 14 residues. The J segment lost 7 bases and the V segment lost 4 bases, leaving 3 bases of the junction unmatched.